The rows below give T cell receptor beta chains drawn from one sample of a study of blood T cell repertoires in COVID-19. Method: immunoSEQ multiplex PCR; TCRdb's copy keeps in-frame clones and lacks some. The sample carries about 130,000 clones, 78% recorded once. Sequencing was performed on PBMCs or T cells enriched from blood (not recorded which). The receptors here all came from a woman between 50 and 59 years old who had recovered from COVID-19. The CDR3 runs from the conserved cysteine through the conserved F or W. D genes are given only for firm matches. The listing skips clone size in some rows; elsewhere it reads once, few, many or a size class.

CDR3 DNA: TGTGCCAGCAGCTTAGGTTCGACTGCGGGATCACCCCTCCACTTT; CDR3 protein: CASSLGSTAGSPLHF; clone size: NA; D gene: NA; J gene: TRBJ1-6; V gene: TRBV7-9
CDR3 DNA: TGTGCCAGCAGTTTATATCGAGCGGTCTATGGCTACACCTTC; CDR3 protein: CASSLYRAVYGYTF; clone size: once; D gene: NA; J gene: TRBJ1-2; V gene: TRBV28
CDR3 DNA: TGTGCCAGCAGTGAGGGACAGAATACCGGAGCTTTCTTT; CDR3 protein: CASSEGQNTGAFF; clone size: NA; D gene: TRBD1; J gene: TRBJ1-1; V gene: TRBV6-1
CDR3 DNA: TGTGCCAGCTCACCGGGCATCTCTGGAAACACCATATATTTT; CDR3 protein: CASSPGISGNTIYF; clone size: NA; D gene: NA; J gene: TRBJ1-3; V gene: TRBV18
CDR3 DNA: TGTGCCAGCAGCTTAATAGCGGGGGGCCCGTCCGCGCAGTACTTC; CDR3 protein: CASSLIAGGPSAQYF; clone size: NA; D gene: TRBD2; J gene: TRBJ2-7; V gene: TRBV5-6
CDR3 DNA: TGTGCCAGCAGTTACACGGGACAGATGTACCTGAACACTGAAGCTTTCTTT; CDR3 protein: CASSYTGQMYLNTEAFF; clone size: NA; D gene: TRBD1; J gene: TRBJ1-1; V gene: TRBV6-2/TRBV6-3
CDR3 DNA: TGTGCCAGCACCGGGACAGAGACCAATGAGCAGTTCTTC; CDR3 protein: CASTGTETNEQFF; clone size: NA; D gene: TRBD1; J gene: TRBJ2-1; V gene: TRBV3-1/TRBV3-2
CDR3 DNA: TGTGCCAGCAGCCTCGACAGGGCGAACACCGGGGAGCTGTTTTTT; CDR3 protein: CASSLDRANTGELFF; clone size: NA; D gene: TRBD1; J gene: TRBJ2-2; V gene: TRBV6-5
CDR3 DNA: TGTGCCACCCATGGGGGGGTTGGGAGCACTGAAGCTTTCTTT; CDR3 protein: CATHGGVGSTEAFF; clone size: NA; D gene: NA; J gene: TRBJ1-1; V gene: TRBV6-5
CDR3 DNA: TGTGCCAGCAGCTGGACAGGGTTGGGATCTGAAAAACTGTTTTTT; CDR3 protein: CASSWTGLGSEKLFF; clone size: NA; D gene: TRBD1; J gene: TRBJ1-4; V gene: TRBV7-2
CDR3 DNA: TGTGCCAGCAGCGGAGACAGCTACCCCCTTTCACCCCTCCACTTT; CDR3 protein: CASSGDSYPLSPLHF; clone size: NA; D gene: NA; J gene: TRBJ1-6; V gene: TRBV9
CDR3 DNA: TGTGCCAGCAGCCCCGAACAGGAATTGAACACTGAAGCTTTCTTT; CDR3 protein: CASSPEQELNTEAFF; clone size: NA; D gene: NA; J gene: TRBJ1-1; V gene: TRBV5-4
CDR3 DNA: TGTGCCAGCAGTGAAGCCCCAGCTGAAGCTTTCTTT; CDR3 protein: CASSEAPAEAFF; clone size: NA; D gene: NA; J gene: TRBJ1-1; V gene: TRBV2
CDR3 DNA: TGTGCCAGCAGTATACAGGTTTTCTCTGAAGCTTTCTTT; CDR3 protein: CASSIQVFSEAFF; clone size: NA; D gene: NA; J gene: TRBJ1-1; V gene: TRBV2
CDR3 DNA: TGTGCCAGTAGTATTCCCAGGGGGGATTCACCCCTCCACTTT; CDR3 protein: CASSIPRGDSPLHF; clone size: NA; D gene: TRBD1; J gene: TRBJ1-6; V gene: TRBV19
CDR3 DNA: TGCAGCGTTGAAGCGTATCGGACAAACAAGAGAACTGAAGCTTTCTTT; CDR3 protein: CSVEAYRTNKRTEAFF; clone size: NA; D gene: NA; J gene: TRBJ1-1; V gene: TRBV29-1
CDR3 DNA: TGTGCCAGCAGTTTAGAACCCAGGGGGCTCGCTTATAATTCACCCCTCCACTTT; CDR3 protein: CASSLEPRGLAYNSPLHF; clone size: once; D gene: TRBD1; J gene: TRBJ1-6; V gene: TRBV28
CDR3 DNA: TGTGCCAGCGAGACAGGGGATATCTCAAGGGGGAACTATGGCTACACCTTC; CDR3 protein: CASETGDISRGNYGYTF; clone size: NA; D gene: TRBD1; J gene: TRBJ1-2; V gene: TRBV2
CDR3 DNA: TGTGCCTGGAGTGCCCAGGGCTACGAGCAGTACTTC; CDR3 protein: CAWSAQGYEQYF; clone size: few; D gene: NA; J gene: TRBJ2-7; V gene: TRBV30
CDR3 DNA: TGCGCCAGCACGGCTAGCGGGGGGGCCCCTAGCTCCTACAATGAGCAGTTCTTC; CDR3 protein: CASTASGGAPSSYNEQFF; clone size: NA; D gene: TRBD2; J gene: TRBJ2-1; V gene: TRBV10-1
CDR3 DNA: TGTGCCAGCAGCTCCCTGGGCGGAAACACCATATATTTT; CDR3 protein: CASSSLGGNTIYF; clone size: few; D gene: NA; J gene: TRBJ1-3; V gene: TRBV13
CDR3 DNA: TGTGCCAGCAGTTTGGACATTCCCTATGGCTACACCTTC; CDR3 protein: CASSLDIPYGYTF; clone size: NA; D gene: NA; J gene: TRBJ1-2; V gene: TRBV28
CDR3 DNA: TGTGCCTGGAGTTTACAGGGGGACTATGGCTACACCTTC; CDR3 protein: CAWSLQGDYGYTF; clone size: NA; D gene: TRBD1; J gene: TRBJ1-2; V gene: TRBV30
CDR3 DNA: TGTGCCAGCAGCCTACAGACAGATACGCAGTATTTT; CDR3 protein: CASSLQTDTQYF; clone size: NA; D gene: NA; J gene: TRBJ2-3; V gene: TRBV28
CDR3 DNA: TGTGCCAGCGCTCGGGACAGGGGAAATAGCAATCAGCCCCAGCATTTT; CDR3 protein: CASARDRGNSNQPQHF; clone size: NA; D gene: TRBD1; J gene: TRBJ1-5; V gene: TRBV2
CDR3 DNA: TGTGCCTGGAGTGGGGGGCGCGACTATGGCTACACCTTC; CDR3 protein: CAWSGGRDYGYTF; clone size: NA; D gene: NA; J gene: TRBJ1-2; V gene: TRBV30
CDR3 DNA: TGTGCCAGCAGCCAAGATAACGGACAAGTCGGGTTC; CDR3 protein: CASSQDNGQVGF; clone size: NA; D gene: NA; J gene: TRBJ1-2; V gene: TRBV3-1/TRBV3-2
CDR3 DNA: TGTGCCAGCAGTTCGGGATTTTATAGCAATCAGCCCCAGCATTTT; CDR3 protein: CASSSGFYSNQPQHF; clone size: NA; D gene: NA; J gene: TRBJ1-5; V gene: TRBV28
CDR3 DNA: TGCGCCAGCCATCCCAAGACAGGGGGGGAGACTGAAGCTTTCTTT; CDR3 protein: CASHPKTGGETEAFF; clone size: NA; D gene: TRBD1; J gene: TRBJ1-1; V gene: TRBV5-1
CDR3 DNA: TGTGCCAGCAGCTTACTCGATGGCTACACCTTC; CDR3 protein: CASSLLDGYTF; clone size: NA; D gene: NA; J gene: TRBJ1-2; V gene: TRBV7-9
CDR3 DNA: TGTGCCAGCAGCTTAGCCCCGGGACAGATCAATACTGAAGCTTTCTTT; CDR3 protein: CASSLAPGQINTEAFF; clone size: few; D gene: TRBD1; J gene: TRBJ1-1; V gene: TRBV7-9
CDR3 DNA: TGTGCCAGCAGCAAAGGGGGTTGGGGAGGCAATCAGCCCCAGCATTTT; CDR3 protein: CASSKGGWGGNQPQHF; clone size: NA; D gene: NA; J gene: TRBJ1-5; V gene: TRBV3-1/TRBV3-2
CDR3 DNA: TGCGCCAGCAGCTTGGGCGGGTACGAGCAGTACTTC; CDR3 protein: CASSLGGYEQYF; clone size: once; D gene: NA; J gene: TRBJ2-7; V gene: TRBV5-1
CDR3 DNA: TGTGCCAGCAGTCAACGACAGGGCTATGGAAACACCATATATTTT; CDR3 protein: CASSQRQGYGNTIYF; clone size: few; D gene: TRBD1; J gene: TRBJ1-3; V gene: TRBV3-1/TRBV3-2
CDR3 DNA: TGTGCCAGCAGCCGGGAGGTAGGGAGAAACTATAGCAATCAGCCCCAGCATTTT; CDR3 protein: CASSREVGRNYSNQPQHF; clone size: NA; D gene: NA; J gene: TRBJ1-5; V gene: TRBV14
CDR3 DNA: TGTGCCAGCAGTTACCGTGTTTGGGGCACCGATCAGCCCCAGCATTTT; CDR3 protein: CASSYRVWGTDQPQHF; clone size: NA; D gene: NA; J gene: TRBJ1-5; V gene: TRBV2
CDR3 DNA: TGTGCCAGCAGCGTAGTGGGGGGGGCCCAAGAGACCCAGTACTTC; CDR3 protein: CASSVVGGAQETQYF; clone size: NA; D gene: NA; J gene: TRBJ2-5; V gene: TRBV9
CDR3 DNA: TGTGCCAGCAGCTCAGTTACAGGGGGCCTGGGTAATTCACCCCTCCACTTT; CDR3 protein: CASSSVTGGLGNSPLHF; clone size: NA; D gene: TRBD1; J gene: TRBJ1-6; V gene: TRBV7-2
CDR3 DNA: TGTGCCAGCGGCGGGCACAATGAGCAGTTCTTC; CDR3 protein: CASGGHNEQFF; clone size: NA; D gene: NA; J gene: TRBJ2-1; V gene: TRBV2
CDR3 DNA: TGTGCCAGCAGTTTGGACAGCCAGGGGACCGGGGAGCTGTTTTTT; CDR3 protein: CASSLDSQGTGELFF; clone size: few; D gene: NA; J gene: TRBJ2-2; V gene: TRBV2
CDR3 DNA: TGTGCCAGCAGCATACAGGGTAATGAAAAACTGTTTTTT; CDR3 protein: CASSIQGNEKLFF; clone size: NA; D gene: NA; J gene: TRBJ1-4; V gene: TRBV7-8
CDR3 DNA: TGTGCCACCTCGGACAGGGGCCAACCCTACAATGAGCAGTTCTTC; CDR3 protein: CATSDRGQPYNEQFF; clone size: NA; D gene: TRBD1; J gene: TRBJ2-1; V gene: TRBV2
CDR3 DNA: TGTGCCAGCAGCCAAGGATCGGGACAGGGCTATGGCTACACCTTC; CDR3 protein: CASSQGSGQGYGYTF; clone size: NA; D gene: TRBD1; J gene: TRBJ1-2; V gene: TRBV3-1/TRBV3-2
CDR3 DNA: TGTGCCAGCAGTTTAACCCACGGTAGCACAGATACGCAGTATTTT; CDR3 protein: CASSLTHGSTDTQYF; clone size: few; D gene: NA; J gene: TRBJ2-3; V gene: TRBV28
CDR3 DNA: TGCAGCGTTGAAGGGGGGACTAGCGGTTATCTAAATCCCGCAGATACGCAGTATTTT; CDR3 protein: CSVEGGTSGYLNPADTQYF; clone size: NA; D gene: TRBD2; J gene: TRBJ2-3; V gene: TRBV29-1
CDR3 DNA: TGCAGTGCTAGGAACTATGAAAAACTGTTTTTT; CDR3 protein: CSARNYEKLFF; clone size: few; D gene: NA; J gene: TRBJ1-4; V gene: TRBV20-1
CDR3 DNA: TGTGCCAGCAGTCCAGGAAGCCCCTCTGGAAACACCATATATTTT; CDR3 protein: CASSPGSPSGNTIYF; clone size: NA; D gene: NA; J gene: TRBJ1-3; V gene: TRBV28
CDR3 DNA: TGTGCCAGCAGCCTGGGACTACCCAGCACAGATACGCAGTATTTT; CDR3 protein: CASSLGLPSTDTQYF; clone size: NA; D gene: TRBD2; J gene: TRBJ2-3; V gene: TRBV7-9
CDR3 DNA: TGTGCCAGCAGTCCCGGGACAGGTTACGGCGAGCAGTACTTC; CDR3 protein: CASSPGTGYGEQYF; clone size: few; D gene: TRBD1; J gene: TRBJ2-7; V gene: TRBV14
CDR3 DNA: TGTGCCAGCTCTCTTCGACAGGGTGATGATGAGCAGTACTTC; CDR3 protein: CASSLRQGDDEQYF; clone size: NA; D gene: TRBD1; J gene: TRBJ2-7; V gene: TRBV18
CDR3 DNA: TGTGCCTGGGACTACAGGGGAATCTCTGGGGCCAACGTCCTGACTTTC; CDR3 protein: CAWDYRGISGANVLTF; clone size: NA; D gene: TRBD1; J gene: TRBJ2-6; V gene: TRBV30
CDR3 DNA: TGTGCCAGCAGGGCTAGCGGGCCCCAAGAGACCCAGTACTTC; CDR3 protein: CASRASGPQETQYF; clone size: NA; D gene: TRBD2; J gene: TRBJ2-5; V gene: TRBV28
CDR3 DNA: TGTGCCAGCGCGCGGACTGAAGCTTTCTTT; CDR3 protein: CASARTEAFF; clone size: NA; D gene: NA; J gene: TRBJ1-1; V gene: TRBV2
CDR3 DNA: TGCGCCAGCAGCCAAGATCGGGGAGGCAGGGACCTAACAGGCTACACCTTC; CDR3 protein: CASSQDRGGRDLTGYTF; clone size: NA; D gene: NA; J gene: TRBJ1-2; V gene: TRBV4-1
CDR3 DNA: TGTGCCAGCAGCCTCGGGGCGGGGGGGCAGGATGAGCAGTTCTTC; CDR3 protein: CASSLGAGGQDEQFF; clone size: NA; D gene: TRBD2; J gene: TRBJ2-1; V gene: TRBV2